The 4 T cell receptor beta chains in this list originate from one sample, sequenced in a study of blood T cell repertoires in COVID-19. TCRdb's copy holds only in-frame clones and misses some; the assay was immunoSEQ multiplex PCR. The sample includes about 400,000 clones, roughly 86% of them seen just once. The sequenced sample consisted of PBMCs or T cells enriched from blood (not recorded which). These receptors were obtained from a woman aged 25-40 years who had recovered from COVID-19.

This clone was seen more than once but under ten times. V usage is TRBV5-6 and J usage is TRBJ1-6; no clear D. Deletions cut 1 base from V and 3 bases from J, with 11 bases between. The CDR3 loop spans 16 amino acids. Germline V gene lookup returns CDR1 SGHDT and CDR2 YYEEEE. The CDR3 bases are TGTGCCAGCAGCTTGATGGTGGCAGACTATAATTCACCCCTCCACTTT. This codes for CASSLMVADYNSPLHF.

This clone turned up a few times. The J gene is TRBJ1-2, the V gene TRBV6-2 or TRBV6-3; weak D call: TRBD1 (5 bases). The CDR3 totals 15 residues. The ends were cut back, 6 bases at V and 4 bases at J, with 18 bases in the middle. In germline, CDR1 is MNHEY, CDR2 SVGEGT. The CDR3 DNA sequence: TGTGCCAGCAGCGAACCAGGGCCGCCGATCTATGGCTACACCTTC. It encodes CASSEPGPPIYGYTF.

This clone has only one observation. The V and J genes are TRBV2 and TRBJ1-6, with 8 bases matching TRBD1. Per germline, CDR1 SNHLY and CDR2 FYNNEI. The CDR3 runs 17 residues. Trimming took 2 bases from V and 7 from J; bases not matched to a gene: 10. CDR3 region: CASSESQGALGNSPLHF. CDR3 nucleotides: TGTGCCAGCAGTGAATCCCAGGGGGCTCTGGGGAATTCACCCCTCCACTTT. The full variable domain, in which reference TRBV2 and TRBJ1-6 provide the parts outside the CDR3, is EPEVTQTPSHQVTQMGQEVILRCVPISNHLYFYWYRQILGQKVEFLVSFYNNEISEKSEIFDDQFSVERPDGSNFTLKIRSTKLEDSAMYFCASSESQGALGNSPLHFGNGTRLTVT.

The gene calls are TRBV5-1 and TRBJ1-2; a possible D gene is TRBD1 (5 bases). This CDR3 is built from 17 residues. Per germline, CDR1 SGHRS and CDR2 YFSETQ. V was pared by 4 bases and J by 5 bases, with 24 bases between. CDR3 region: CASSTHGRGPQGYGYTF. CDR3 coding DNA: TGCGCCAGCAGCACCCATGGGAGGGGACCCCAAGGGTATGGCTACACCTTC.